This T cell receptor (beta chain) was sequenced during a study of memory CD4+ T cells and cytomegalovirus serostatus. Study-wide findings and caveats: The CMV-associated TCR signature appears largely within the CD4+ memory repertoire.

As regards this clone: The target antigen is unknown.

Assay used: immunoSEQ multiplex PCR; TCRdb lists only in-frame clones, some missing. The table shows about 53,000 clones, with roughly 78% occurring only once. Single viable CD3+CD4+CD8-CD45RO+ cells were sorted as the memory CD4+ T cells. The sequence was collected from an adult in good health and CMV-seronegative. Specimen: memory CD4+ T cells from blood.

The CDR3 DNA sequence: TGTGCCAGCAGCGCCACGGGACAGAACACAGATACGCAGTATTTT. As protein: CASSATGQNTDTQYF. J is TRBJ2-3 and V is TRBV5-6, with 7 bases identical to TRBD1. Germline lookup yields CDR1 SGHDT and CDR2 YYEEEE. The CDR3 loop spans 15 amino acids. V dropped 4 bases and J dropped 2; count of bases not matched to a gene: 7.